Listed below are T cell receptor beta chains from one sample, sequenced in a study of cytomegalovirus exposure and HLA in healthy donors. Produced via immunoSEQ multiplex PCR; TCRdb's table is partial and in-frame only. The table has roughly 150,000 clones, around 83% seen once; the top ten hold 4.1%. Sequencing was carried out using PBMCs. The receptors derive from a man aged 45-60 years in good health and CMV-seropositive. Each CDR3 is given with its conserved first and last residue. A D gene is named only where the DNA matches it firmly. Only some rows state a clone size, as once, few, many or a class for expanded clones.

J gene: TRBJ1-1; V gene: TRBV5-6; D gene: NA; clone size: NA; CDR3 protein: CASSFGAGDTEAFF; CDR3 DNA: TGTGCCAGCAGCTTTGGTGCGGGGGACACTGAAGCTTTCTTT
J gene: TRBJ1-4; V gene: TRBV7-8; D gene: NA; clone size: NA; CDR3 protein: CASSPSGGKLFF; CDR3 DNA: TGTGCCAGCAGCCCGTCGGGGGGAAAACTGTTTTTT
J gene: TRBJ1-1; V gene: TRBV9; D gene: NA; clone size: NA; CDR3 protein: CASTDGLRAFF; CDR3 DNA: TGTGCCAGCACCGACGGACTCCGAGCTTTCTTT
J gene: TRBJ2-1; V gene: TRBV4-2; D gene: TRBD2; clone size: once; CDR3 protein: CASSQEARGSVNEQFF; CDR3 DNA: TGTGCCAGCAGCCAAGAAGCACGCGGGAGTGTCAATGAGCAGTTCTTC
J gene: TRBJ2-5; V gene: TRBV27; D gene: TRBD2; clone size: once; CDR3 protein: CASSLAAASGETQYF; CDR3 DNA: TGTGCCAGCAGTTTAGCTGCGGCTAGCGGGGAGACCCAGTACTTC
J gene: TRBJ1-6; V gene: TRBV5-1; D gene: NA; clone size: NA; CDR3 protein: CASSLAGAKDSPLHF; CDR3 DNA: TGCGCCAGCAGCTTGGCTGGGGCTAAGGATTCACCCCTCCACTTT
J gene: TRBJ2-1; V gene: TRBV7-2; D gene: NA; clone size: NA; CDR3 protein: CASSRGEVNEQFF; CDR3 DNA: TGTGCCAGCAGTCGGGGAGAGGTGAATGAGCAGTTCTTC
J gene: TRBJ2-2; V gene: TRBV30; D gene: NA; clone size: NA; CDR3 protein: CAWSVRVGGELFF; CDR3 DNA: TGTGCCTGGAGTGTACGGGTAGGCGGGGAGCTGTTTTTT
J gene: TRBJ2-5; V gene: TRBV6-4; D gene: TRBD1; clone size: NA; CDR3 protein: CASSDDRVGETQYF; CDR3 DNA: TGTGCCAGCAGTGACGACAGGGTCGGTGAGACCCAGTACTTC
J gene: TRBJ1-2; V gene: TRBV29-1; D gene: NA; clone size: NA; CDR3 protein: CSVVASNYGYTF; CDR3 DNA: TGCAGCGTTGTTGCCAGTAACTATGGCTACACCTTC
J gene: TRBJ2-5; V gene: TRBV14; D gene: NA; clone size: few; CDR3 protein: CASSQLGLAPQETQYF; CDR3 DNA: TGTGCCAGCAGCCAATTAGGGCTAGCGCCACAAGAGACCCAGTACTTC
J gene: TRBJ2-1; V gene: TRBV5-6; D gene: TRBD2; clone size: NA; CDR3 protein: CASSPSGWTSSYNEQFF; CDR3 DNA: TGTGCCAGCAGCCCCTCCGGCTGGACTAGCTCCTACAATGAGCAGTTCTTC
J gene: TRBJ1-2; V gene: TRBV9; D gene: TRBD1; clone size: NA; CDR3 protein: CASSVATGTEGGYTF; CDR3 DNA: TGTGCCAGCAGCGTAGCTACGGGGACAGAGGGCGGCTACACCTTC
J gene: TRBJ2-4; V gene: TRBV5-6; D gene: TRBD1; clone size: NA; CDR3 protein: CASSKRTGRIAKNIQYF; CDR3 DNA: TGTGCCAGCAGCAAACGGACAGGTAGAATAGCCAAAAACATTCAGTACTTC
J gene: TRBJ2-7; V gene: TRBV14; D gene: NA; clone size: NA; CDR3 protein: CASSQVSSPNEQYF; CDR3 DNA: TGTGCCAGCAGCCAAGTCTCTAGTCCTAACGAGCAGTACTTC
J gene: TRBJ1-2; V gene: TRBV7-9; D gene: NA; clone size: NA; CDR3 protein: CSSSGLPTGVNGYTF; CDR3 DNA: TGTTCCAGCAGCGGACTCCCGACCGGTGTAAATGGCTACACCTTC
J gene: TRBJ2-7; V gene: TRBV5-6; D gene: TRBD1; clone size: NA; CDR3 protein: CASSLPGGGYEQYF; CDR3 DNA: TGTGCCAGCAGCTTGCCAGGGGGCGGGTACGAGCAGTACTTC
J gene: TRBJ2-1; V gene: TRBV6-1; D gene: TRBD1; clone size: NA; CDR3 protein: CASSESARQGVFF; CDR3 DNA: TGTGCCAGCAGCGAATCGGCTCGACAGGGGGTGTTCTTC
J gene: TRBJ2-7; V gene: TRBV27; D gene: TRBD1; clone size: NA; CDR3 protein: CASSMRGREQYF; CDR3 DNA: TGTGCCAGCAGTATGAGGGGGCGCGAGCAGTACTTC
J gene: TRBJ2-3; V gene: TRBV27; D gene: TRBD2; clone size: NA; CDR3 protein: CASSSGLAGNTDTQYF; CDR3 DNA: TGTGCCAGCAGTTCCGGACTAGCGGGGAACACAGATACGCAGTATTTT
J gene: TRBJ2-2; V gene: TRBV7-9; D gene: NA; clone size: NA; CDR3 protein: CASSLPTGTTNTGELFF; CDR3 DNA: TGTGCCAGCAGCCTCCCGACCGGGACAACTAACACCGGGGAGCTGTTTTTT
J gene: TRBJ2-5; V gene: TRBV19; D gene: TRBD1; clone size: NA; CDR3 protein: CASSNRQGGETQYF; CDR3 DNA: TGTGCCAGTAGTAACCGACAGGGGGGAGAGACCCAGTACTTC
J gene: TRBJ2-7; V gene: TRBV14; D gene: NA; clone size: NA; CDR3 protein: CASSQWVSGPRSYEQYF; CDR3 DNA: TGTGCCAGCAGCCAATGGGTTAGCGGACCACGCTCCTACGAGCAGTACTTC